One sample yielded the 31 T cell receptor beta chains listed below, sequenced in a study of blood T cell repertoires in COVID-19. The table came from immunoSEQ multiplex PCR; TCRdb's copy has only in-frame clones and leaves some out. The table has some 270,000 clones, roughly 90% seen once. The source material was PBMCs or T cells enriched from blood (not recorded which). All receptors come from a woman aged 60-70 years who had recovered from COVID-19.

This chain connects TRBV19 to TRBJ2-1; tentatively, D is TRBD1 (6 bases). Trimming removed 6 bases at V and 2 bases at J, with 14 bases between. The CDR3 runs 15 residues. The germline V gene has CDR1 LNHDA and CDR2 SQIVND (reference sequence). CDR3 sequence: CASRMGAVAYNEQFF. The DNA for the CDR3 is TGTGCCAGTAGAATGGGGGCGGTAGCCTACAATGAGCAGTTCTTC.

The table lists this clone with a count of one. The rearrangement uses TRBV4-2 and TRBJ2-6; D ambiguous. CDR3 length: 17 residues. Trimming stripped 1 base from V and 0 bases from J, with 10 bases between. CDR1 and CDR2 (germline): LGHNA, YNFKEQ. CDR3 nucleotides: TGTGCCAGCAGCCAAGCTGTAACGGTCTCTGGGGCCAACGTCCTGACTTTC. Encoded protein: CASSQAVTVSGANVLTF.

CDR3 amino acids: CASSSDINYGYTF. The CDR3 coding sequence is TGCGCCAGCAGTTCGGACATAAACTATGGCTACACCTTC. The chain joins TRBV5-1 to TRBJ1-2; D possibly corresponds to TRBD1 (5 bases). Germline V lookup: CDR1 SGHRS, CDR2 YFSETQ. CDR3 length equals 13 residues. The ends were cut back, 5 bases at V and 2 bases at J, with 10 bases in the middle.

The chain has TRBV6-4 and TRBJ2-6; 8 bases are shared with TRBD1. The CDR3 has 15 residues. Trimming removed 9 bases from V and 0 bases from J; junction bases left unmatched: 4. In germline, CDR1 is MRHNA, CDR2 SNTAGT. Here the CDR3 reads CASYRGTSGANVLTF. The DNA of the CDR3 is TGTGCCAGTTACAGGGGGACCTCTGGGGCCAACGTCCTGACTTTC.

This clone was recorded once. V gene TRBV19 combines with J gene TRBJ2-7, with 14 positions matching TRBD2. Trimming took 4 bases from V and 4 from J; bases not matched to a gene: 6. Germline CDR1 reads LNHDA; CDR2 reads SQIVND (reference sequence). This CDR3 has 16 amino acids. Here the CDR3 DNA reads TGTGCCAGTAGTACAGGGACTAGCGGGGGACGGTACGAGCAGTACTTC. Translating it yields CASSTGTSGGRYEQYF.

This sequence joins TRBV5-5 and TRBJ2-4, with a weak D call TRBD1 (6 bases). The CDR3 has 15 amino acids. Germline V gives CDR1 SGHKS, CDR2 YYEKEE (reference sequence). V lost 1 base and J 8 bases, leaving 16 bases between the germline ends. CDR3 DNA sequence: TGTGCCAGCAGCTTGACAGGGCAGGCCCCAGACATTCAGTACTTC. Translated: CASSLTGQAPDIQYF.

The chain has TRBV27 and TRBJ2-7, with 8 nucleotides matching TRBD1. J gave up 5 bases and V 5 bases, and 8 bases lay outside the gene matches. Germline assignment: CDR1 MNHEY and CDR2 SMNVEV (reference sequence). This CDR3 has 14 residues. The CDR3 coding sequence is TGTGCCAGCAGTAACAGGGGGTTTTGGGACGAGCAGTACTTC. This sequence encodes CASSNRGFWDEQYF.

The rearrangement uses TRBV5-6 and TRBJ1-2; D perhaps matches TRBD1 (5 bases). CDR1 SGHDT and CDR2 YYEEEE come from the germline V gene. V was clipped by 4 bases and J by 2 bases, with 9 bases between them. The CDR3 length is 13 residues. The CDR3 bases are TGTGCCAGCAGCCAAGGGGCGAACTATGGCTACACCTTC. It encodes CASSQGANYGYTF.

A single count supports this clone. V gene TRBV9 combines with J gene TRBJ2-3; TRBD2 is a possible D gene (5 bases). V lost 1 base and J 4 bases, leaving 19 bases between the germline ends. Germline CDR1 and CDR2: SGDLS and YYNGEE. The length of the CDR3 is 17 residues. The DNA for the CDR3 is TGTGCCAGCAGCGTATGGGGTTTGGCGGGTAGATCAGATACGCAGTATTTT. This sequence encodes CASSVWGLAGRSDTQYF. The full variable domain, with the rest looked up from reference TRBV9 and TRBJ2-3, is DSGVTQTPKHLITATGQRVTLRCSPRSGDLSVYWYQQSLDQGLQFLIQYYNGEERAKGNILERFSAQQFPDLHSELNLSSLELGDSALYFCASSVWGLAGRSDTQYFGPGTRLTVL.

J is TRBJ1-4 and V is TRBV9; TRBD1 might be the D (5 bases). Trimming shortened V by 3 bases and J by 8 bases, and 14 bases separated the two germline ends. Germline CDR1 is SGDLS and CDR2 is YYNGEE. The CDR3 is 14 residues long. Written as DNA, the CDR3 is TGTGCCAGCAGCGCAGAAACAGGATCCGAAAAACTGTTTTTT. As protein: CASSAETGSEKLFF.

There are a few counts of this clone. The rearrangement joins TRBV6-5 to TRBJ2-1, with 13 bases matching TRBD2. Germline trimming cut 2 bases from V and 9 bases from J; bases unmatched to any gene: 7. Germline V gives CDR1 MNHEY, CDR2 SVGAGI. CDR3 length: 16 residues. The CDR3 DNA follows: TGTGCCAGCAGTTACACACCGGGACTAGCGGGAAGTGAGCAGTTCTTC. Its protein product is CASSYTPGLAGSEQFF.

The genes are TRBV7-3 and TRBJ1-2; 7 bases fit TRBD1. CDR3 length: 16 residues. CDR1 and CDR2 (germline): SGHTA, FQGTGA. V was pared by 2 bases and J by 4 bases, with 10 bases of the junction left unmatched. The CDR3: CASSLQGEGQGYGYTF. The CDR3 bases are TGTGCCAGCAGCTTACAGGGGGAAGGCCAGGGCTATGGCTACACCTTC.

The V call is TRBV5-1, the J call TRBJ2-7, with D unresolved. Germline lookup yields CDR1 SGHRS and CDR2 YFSETQ. The CDR3 totals 13 residues. V lost 4 bases and J lost 2, with 10 bases in between. This CDR3 reads CASSTDTTYEQYF. The CDR3 DNA reads TGCGCCAGCAGCACAGACACCACCTACGAGCAGTACTTC.

The chain combines TRBV5-4 with TRBJ1-1, with 8 bases identical to TRBD1. Germline CDR1 SGHNT, CDR2 YYREEE (reference sequence). The CDR3 runs to 14 residues. V shed 5 bases, J shed 5 bases, and the junction held 8 bases outside the gene matches. The CDR3: CASRPDRESTEAFF. In nucleotides, the CDR3 is TGTGCCAGCAGACCGGACAGGGAGAGTACTGAAGCTTTCTTT.

The chain links TRBV11-3 to TRBJ2-1; 15 bases are shared with TRBD2. The junction had 11 bases not matched to a gene; V was cut back by 8 bases and J by 6 bases. The CDR3 consists of 17 residues. Germline V lookup: CDR1 SGHNT, CDR2 YENEEA. The CDR3 region has the DNA TGTGCCAGCCGTTCGCATCTGGGACTAGCGGGGGGCAATGAGCAGTTCTTC. Amino acid sequence: CASRSHLGLAGGNEQFF.

The CDR3: CACTDRPYEQYF. In nucleotides, the CDR3 is TGTGCGTGTACCGACAGGCCCTACGAGCAGTACTTC. The chain employs TRBV12-3 or TRBV12-4 and TRBJ2-7; possibly TRBD1 for D (6 bases). The CDR3 length is 12 residues.

The V gene is TRBV27, the J gene TRBJ2-3; 8 bases are a match to TRBD2. Losses at the gene ends were 5 bases for V and 0 bases for J; bases not matched to a gene: 7. The germline CDR1 and CDR2 sequences are MNHEY and SMNVEV (reference sequence). The CDR3 extends over 16 amino acids. In DNA, the CDR3 is TGTGCCAGCAGTACCAGACTAGCGAAGAGCACAGATACGCAGTATTTT. Its protein is CASSTRLAKSTDTQYF.

The chain is built from TRBV6-1 and TRBJ2-4; D is ambiguous. From germline, CDR1 is MNHNS and CDR2 SASEGT. Trimming removed 2 bases from V and 0 bases from J, with 8 bases in between. The CDR3 extends over 15 amino acids. As DNA, the CDR3 is TGTGCCAGCAGTGAATTTTCCATAGCCAAAAACATTCAGTACTTC. It is translated as CASSEFSIAKNIQYF.

The chain combines TRBV5-1 with TRBJ2-7; possible D gene TRBD2, 5 bases. The CDR3 has 13 residues. V lost 1 base, J lost 7 bases, and 12 bases lay in between. CDR1 SGHRS and CDR2 YFSETQ come from the germline V gene. The CDR3 here is CASSLSRTGEQYF. CDR3 coding DNA: TGCGCCAGCAGCTTGTCTAGAACGGGAGAGCAGTACTTC. The entire variable domain, with the rest obtained from reference TRBV5-1 and TRBJ2-7, is as follows: KAGVTQTPRYLIKTRGQQVTLSCSPISGHRSVSWYQQTPGQGLQFLFEYFSETQRNKGNFPGRFSGRQFSNSRSEMNVSTLELGDSALYLCASSLSRTGEQYFGPGTRLTVT.

This clone showed up just once. This chain's CDR3 is CASSASITGSSGNTIYF. DNA of the CDR3: TGCGCCAGCAGCGCCTCCATTACGGGGTCCTCTGGAAACACCATATATTTT. The gene calls are TRBV5-1 and TRBJ1-3, with D hard to call. The germline V and J ends were trimmed by 4 bases and 0 bases, with 17 bases remaining between them. The CDR3 is made up of 17 amino acids. Germline V gene sequence: CDR1 SGHRS, CDR2 YFSETQ.

This sequence joins TRBV9 and TRBJ2-7; no reliable D call. The V gene's germline CDR1 is SGDLS and CDR2 YYNGEE. Trimming removed 0 bases from V and 7 bases from J, with 20 bases in between. This CDR3 has 16 residues. CDR3 nucleotide sequence: TGTGCCAGCAGCGTAGGAAACCACCTCTGGGCTCGGGAGCAGTACTTC. It encodes CASSVGNHLWAREQYF.

The chain joins TRBV3-1 (or the pseudogene TRBV3-2) to TRBJ2-3; 9 bases agree with TRBD2. CDR1 is LGHDT, CDR2 YNNKEL, per germline (reference sequence). CDR3 length: 12 amino acids. V shed 5 bases and J 12 bases; nucleotides not matched to a gene: 6. The CDR3 loop reads CASSAPSGAQYF. CDR3 DNA sequence: TGTGCCAGCAGCGCTCCTAGCGGGGCTCAGTATTTT.

The V and J genes are TRBV2 and TRBJ1-1; possible D gene TRBD1, 5 bases. Germline V gives CDR1 SNHLY, CDR2 FYNNEI. The CDR3 is 13 residues long. Trimming pared 8 bases from V and 2 bases from J, leaving 12 bases between. The CDR3 here is CASGGEVNTEAFF. The CDR3 DNA follows: TGTGCCAGCGGGGGGGAAGTTAACACTGAAGCTTTCTTT.

The rearrangement links TRBV5-1 to TRBJ1-2; possibly TRBD1 for D (6 bases). This CDR3 has 13 amino acids. Trimming took off 3 bases at V and 4 bases at J, with 10 bases between the two ends. Germline V gives CDR1 SGHRS, CDR2 YFSETQ. The CDR3 reads CASSSGDGYGYTF. In DNA form, the CDR3 reads TGCGCCAGCAGCTCAGGGGACGGCTATGGCTACACCTTC. Combining the CDR3 with reference TRBV5-1 and TRBJ1-2 gives the whole variable domain KAGVTQTPRYLIKTRGQQVTLSCSPISGHRSVSWYQQTPGQGLQFLFEYFSETQRNKGNFPGRFSGRQFSNSRSEMNVSTLELGDSALYLCASSSGDGYGYTFGSGTRLTVV.

This clone appeared a single time. The rearrangement joins TRBV10-3 to TRBJ2-7; the match to TRBD2 covers 10 bases. Trimming took 2 bases from V and 2 from J; bases not matched to a gene: 3. Germline V CDR1 and CDR2: ENHRY, SYGVKD. There are 15 residues in the CDR3. CDR3 DNA: TGTGCCATCAGTGAGGTTCTAGCGGGGGCCTACGAGCAGTACTTC. This sequence encodes CAISEVLAGAYEQYF.

The sample holds a few counts of this clone. The V gene is TRBV5-1, the J gene TRBJ1-1; D perhaps matches TRBD1 (5 bases). The CDR3 is 14 residues long. The germline V gene encodes CDR1 SGHRS and CDR2 YFSETQ. Trimming removed 4 bases from V and 1 base from J, with 11 bases in between. The CDR3 nucleotides read TGCGCCAGCAGCCGCCAGGGAGGGAACACTGAAGCTTTCTTT. Translating it yields CASSRQGGNTEAFF.

This chain joins TRBV10-1 and TRBJ2-3; 8 bases map to TRBD2. Germline V gives CDR1 WNHNN, CDR2 SYGVQD (reference sequence). The V and J ends lost 1 base and 4 bases, in that order; junction bases with no gene match: 7. This CDR3 is 16 amino acids long. The CDR3 region has the DNA TGCGCCAGCAGTGAGTTAGCCGGGACTAGTTCAGATACGCAGTATTTT. Its translation is CASSELAGTSSDTQYF.

The rearrangement links TRBV28 to TRBJ1-3, with 8 bases aligning to TRBD1. J lost 0 bases, V lost 6 bases, and 4 bases had no gene match. Per the germline V gene, CDR1 is MDHEN and CDR2 is SYDVKM. The CDR3 is made up of 15 amino acids. The CDR3 DNA is TGTGCCAGCAGATGGGACAGGAGCTCTGGAAACACCATATATTTT. Translated: CASRWDRSSGNTIYF.

As concerns this clone: The sample has other DNA sequences that encode this CDR3 too. The chain combines TRBV28 with TRBJ1-5; 8 bases map to TRBD1. Germline lookup yields CDR1 MDHEN and CDR2 SYDVKM. The V segment lost 6 bases and the J segment 5 bases; nucleotides outside the gene matches: 6. The CDR3 is 14 residues long. In DNA, the CDR3 is TGTGCCAGCAGCCCTGGACAGGGTGATCAGCCCCAGCATTTT. Its protein is CASSPGQGDQPQHF.

This rearrangement joins TRBV4-1 to TRBJ2-1, with TRBD1 matching over 7 bases. The CDR3 runs to 15 residues. From germline, CDR1 is MGHRA and CDR2 YSYEKL. V shed 1 base, J shed 6 bases, and the junction held 6 bases outside the gene matches. Here the CDR3 DNA reads TGCGCCAGCAGCCAAGGACAGGGTCCAAGCAATGAGCAGTTCTTC. Its protein is CASSQGQGPSNEQFF.

In this sample, this clone turned up once. This chain joins TRBV5-3 and TRBJ1-1; 7 bases agree with TRBD1. TRBV5-3 is assigned to the ORF class and has an uncertain function. This CDR3 contains 16 residues. J gave up 1 base and V 5 bases, and 11 bases lay outside the gene matches. CDR3 sequence (DNA): TGTGCCAGAAGTTCCCCCACAGGGGACACGAACACTGAAGCTTTCTTT. Translated: CARSSPTGDTNTEAFF.